The 28 T cell receptor beta chains below all came from one sample that was sequenced in a study of T cell changes during pregnancy in multiple sclerosis. Clones were read by immunoSEQ multiplex PCR, and TCRdb kept only the in-frame ones, dropping some. The data show 50,000 to 70,000 clones, roughly 92% seen once. The specimen was peripheral blood, collected in the second trimester of pregnancy. Receptors were obtained from a female donor with multiple sclerosis, enrolled in a pregnancy study.

This chain joins TRBV10-3 and TRBJ2-3; 9 positions match TRBD2. Looked up from germline, CDR1 is ENHRY and CDR2 is SYGVKD. The CDR3 extends over 16 amino acids. J gave up 4 bases and V 3 bases, and 8 bases lay outside the gene matches. CDR3 in DNA: TGTGCCATCAGTGATGTCCTAGCGGGAAAGGCAGATACGCAGTATTTT. Translated: CAISDVLAGKADTQYF.

This chain uses TRBV5-6 with TRBJ1-6; a possible D gene is TRBD1 (6 bases). Trimming left V 3 bases short and J 7 bases short, with 17 bases between. CDR1 and CDR2 from the germline V gene are SGHDT and YYEEEE. The CDR3 totals 16 residues. This CDR3 is CASSSYKTGKNSPLHF. The CDR3 region has the DNA TGTGCCAGCAGCTCGTATAAAACAGGGAAGAATTCACCCCTCCACTTT.

J is TRBJ1-5 and V is TRBV7-8, with D tentatively TRBD1 (6 bases). CDR1 and CDR2 from the germline V gene are SGHVS and FQNEAQ. The CDR3 length is 15 residues. Trimming took off 1 base at V and 2 bases at J, with 9 bases between the two ends. The CDR3 region is CASSLVGGGNQPQHF. CDR3 nucleotide sequence: TGTGCCAGCAGCTTAGTAGGGGGAGGCAATCAGCCCCAGCATTTT.

J is TRBJ2-7 and V is TRBV4-2; TRBD1 matches 8 bases. This CDR3 is built from 15 residues. Germline lookup yields CDR1 LGHNA and CDR2 YNFKEQ. V shed 0 bases, J shed 5 bases, and the junction held 6 bases outside the gene matches. CDR3: CASSQDGQGMDEQYF. Here the CDR3 DNA reads TGTGCCAGCAGCCAAGATGGACAGGGAATGGACGAGCAGTACTTC.

The chain combines TRBV29-1 with TRBJ1-1; maybe TRBD1 (5 bases). Trimming cost V 4 bases and J 2 bases, with 8 bases left between them. This CDR3 comprises 12 residues. The germline CDR1 and CDR2 sequences are SQVTM and ANQGSEA. CDR3: CSVGQSNTEAFF. CDR3 nucleotide sequence: TGCAGCGTTGGACAGAGCAACACTGAAGCTTTCTTT.

The V and J genes are TRBV7-9 and TRBJ2-6, with D unclear. The CDR3 has 15 residues. Germline lookup yields CDR1 SEHNR and CDR2 FQNEAQ (reference sequence). Trimming cost V 3 bases and J 0 bases, with 6 bases left between them. DNA for the CDR3: TGTGCCAGCAGCTTCCGGGTCTCTGGGGCCAACGTCCTGACTTTC. This codes for CASSFRVSGANVLTF.

V usage is TRBV30 and J usage is TRBJ2-3; 8 bases map to TRBD1. The trim removed 3 bases at V and 4 bases at J, leaving 3 bases unmatched. The CDR3 totals 13 residues. Germline V CDR1 and CDR2: GTSNPN, SVGIG (reference sequence). The CDR3 loop reads CAWRLQGADTQYF. The DNA of the CDR3 is TGTGCCTGGAGGCTACAGGGGGCAGATACGCAGTATTTT.

J is TRBJ2-1 and V is TRBV18; 12 bases line up with TRBD2. Per the germline V gene, CDR1 is KGHSH and CDR2 is LQKENI. Trimming cost V 4 bases and J 4 bases; bases outside gene matches: 5. This CDR3 has 16 amino acids. The CDR3 sequence is CASSRPGLAGYNEQFF. Written as DNA, the CDR3 is TGTGCCAGCTCACGGCCCGGACTAGCGGGATACAATGAGCAGTTCTTC.

The chain recombines TRBV2 with TRBJ2-2, with D possibly TRBD2 on 6 matching bases. There are 15 residues in the CDR3. Deletions cut 4 bases from V and 5 bases from J, with 14 bases between. Germline CDR1 and CDR2: SNHLY and FYNNEI. CDR3 nucleotide sequence: TGTGCCAGCAGTGGACGTAGCGGAGAGACCGGGGAGCTGTTTTTT. This codes for CASSGRSGETGELFF.

This clone was observed a few times. The chain couples TRBV5-5 to TRBJ2-4; 8 positions match TRBD2. The trim removed 4 bases at V and 3 bases at J, leaving 9 bases unmatched. The germline V gene has CDR1 SGHKS and CDR2 YYEKEE (reference sequence). CDR3 length: 16 residues. CDR3 in DNA: TGTGCCAGCAGCCCTCTTTTGAGCGGGAGCAAAAACATTCAGTACTTC. Encoded protein: CASSPLLSGSKNIQYF. The entire variable domain, with the rest obtained from reference TRBV5-5 and TRBJ2-4, is as follows: DAGVTQSPTHLIKTRGQQVTLRCSPISGHKSVSWYQQVLGQGPQFIFQYYEKEERGRGNFPDRFSARQFPNYSSELNVNALLLGDSALYLCASSPLLSGSKNIQYFGAGTRLSVL.

The chain joins TRBV7-3 to TRBJ2-7, with TRBD2 matching 10 bases. The germline gives CDR1 SGHTA, CDR2 FQGTGA. The ends lost 5 bases at V and 6 bases at J; junction bases unmatched: 7. This CDR3 is built from 14 residues. CDR3 in DNA: TGTGCCAGCAGCCTAAGCGGGAGGGCCGGCGAGCAGTACTTC. Amino acids: CASSLSGRAGEQYF.

This clone was found once. The chain links TRBV27 to TRBJ2-3; tentative D call: TRBD2 (6 bases). CDR1 MNHEY and CDR2 SMNVEV come from the germline V gene (reference sequence). The V end lost 8 bases, the J end lost 5 bases, and 14 bases lay between the germline ends. The CDR3 has 13 residues. CDR3 in DNA: TGTGCCAGCGGAGCTCTAGCGCTAGATACGCAGTATTTT. It is translated as CASGALALDTQYF.

The chain recombines TRBV7-6 with TRBJ2-3; D is possibly TRBD2 (6 bases). The CDR3 is 14 amino acids. Looked up from germline, CDR1 is SGHVS and CDR2 is FNYEAQ. The ends were cut back, 1 base at V and 8 bases at J, with 13 bases in the middle. The CDR3 here is CASSLELGSGTQYF. The DNA of the CDR3 is TGTGCCAGCAGCTTAGAGCTAGGTAGCGGTACGCAGTATTTT.

This clone showed up just once. The V call is TRBV4-1, the J call TRBJ2-3, with D possibly being TRBD1 (6 bases). Germline V gene sequence: CDR1 MGHRA, CDR2 YSYEKL. Trimming pared 3 bases from V and 6 bases from J, leaving 10 bases between. This CDR3 comprises 13 residues. The CDR3 region is CASSQADRDTQYF. CDR3 bases: TGCGCCAGCAGCCAGGCAGACAGGGATACGCAGTATTTT.

The chain couples TRBV23-1 to TRBJ2-1; 7 bases match TRBD1. TRBV23-1 is an open reading frame whose function is uncertain. V lost 7 bases to trimming and J lost 7 bases; unmatched junction nucleotides: 13. The CDR3 covers 15 residues. The CDR3 nucleotides read TGCGCCAGCACCTTACCCCGGACAGGTGATAATGAGCAGTTCTTC. This encodes CASTLPRTGDNEQFF.

V gene TRBV27 combines with J gene TRBJ2-4; D call uncertain. Trimming cost V 0 bases and J 6 bases, with 15 bases left between them. Germline V CDR1 and CDR2: MNHEY, SMNVEV (reference sequence). CDR3 size: 16 residues. Here the CDR3 reads CASSLSPGTMRNIQYF. The CDR3 region has the DNA TGTGCCAGCAGTTTATCTCCAGGTACCATGAGAAACATTCAGTACTTC.

The rearrangement joins TRBV6-4 to TRBJ2-1; 15 positions agree with TRBD2. J gave up 8 bases and V 4 bases, and 3 bases lay outside the gene matches. The CDR3 is 15 amino acids. The V gene's germline CDR1 is MRHNA and CDR2 SNTAGT. This CDR3 reads CASSVGLAGGYEQFF. CDR3 sequence (DNA): TGTGCCAGCAGTGTAGGACTAGCGGGAGGGTATGAGCAGTTCTTC.

This clone was seen only a few times. This chain joins TRBV11-2 and TRBJ2-3; 7 bases agree with TRBD2. CDR1 and CDR2 (germline): SGHAT, FQNNGV. V gave up 3 bases and J gave up 2 bases; unmatched junction bases: 5. This CDR3 has 15 residues. In DNA form, the CDR3 reads TGTGCCAGCAGCTTCGGGGGGACCTCCACAGATACGCAGTATTTT. It encodes CASSFGGTSTDTQYF.

The chain is built from TRBV9 and TRBJ1-1, with 9 positions matching TRBD1. The V and J ends lost 4 bases and 5 bases, in that order; junction bases with no gene match: 15. The CDR3 is made up of 17 amino acids. CDR1 is SGDLS, CDR2 YYNGEE, per germline. The CDR3 region is CASSPHRGHAGKTEAFF. The CDR3 DNA reads as TGTGCCAGCAGCCCCCACAGGGGGCATGCGGGAAAGACTGAAGCTTTCTTT. The variable domain in full, with the rest retrieved from reference TRBV9 and TRBJ1-1, is DSGVTQTPKHLITATGQRVTLRCSPRSGDLSVYWYQQSLDQGLQFLIQYYNGEERAKGNILERFSAQQFPDLHSELNLSSLELGDSALYFCASSPHRGHAGKTEAFFGQGTRLTVV.

The chain couples TRBV5-1 to TRBJ1-4; possibly TRBD1 for D (5 bases). The V gene's germline CDR1 is SGHRS and CDR2 YFSETQ. The CDR3 sequence is 14 residues long. V dropped 4 bases and J dropped 3 bases, with 10 bases sitting between them. CDR3 sequence: CASSVGEANEKLFF. The CDR3 region has the DNA TGCGCCAGCAGCGTGGGGGAGGCTAATGAAAAACTGTTTTTT.

This clone was seen once. The chain couples TRBV5-1 to TRBJ1-1, with 11 nucleotides matching TRBD1. The CDR3 is 16 amino acids. Germline assignment: CDR1 SGHRS and CDR2 YFSETQ. J gave up 4 bases and V 4 bases, and 9 bases lay outside the gene matches. CDR3 loop: CASSLLGQGAVTEAFF. CDR3 in DNA: TGCGCCAGCAGCCTTCTAGGACAGGGGGCGGTCACTGAAGCTTTCTTT.

The chain joins TRBV6-5 to TRBJ1-5; D perhaps matches TRBD1 (6 bases). Germline-derived CDR1 and CDR2 are MNHEY and SVGAGI. V shed 7 bases and J shed 4 bases, with 17 bases lying between them. The CDR3 is made up of 15 amino acids. In DNA form, the CDR3 reads TGTGCCAGCACAAGACAGGTCGTTTGGAATCAGCCCCAGCATTTT. Protein product: CASTRQVVWNQPQHF.

This clone showed up just a few times. The rearrangement uses TRBV5-1 and TRBJ1-1; tentatively, D is TRBD1 (5 bases). V lost 4 bases to trimming and J lost 4 bases, with 14 bases between them. This CDR3 is 14 amino acids long. CDR1 is SGHRS, CDR2 YFSETQ, per germline. The CDR3 DNA reads as TGCGCCAGCAGCAGGCAGGGTGGGGCCACTGAAGCTTTCTTT. This gives the protein CASSRQGGATEAFF.

This sequence joins TRBV14 and TRBJ2-1, with 7 positions matching TRBD2. J gave up 7 bases and V 0 bases, and 9 bases lay outside the gene matches. The CDR3 length is 16 residues. Germline assignment: CDR1 SGHDN and CDR2 FVKESK. The CDR3 region has the DNA TGTGCCAGCAGCCAAGATGGGTGGCGGCGGGGGAATGAGCAGTTCTTC. Translation: CASSQDGWRRGNEQFF.

The chain uses TRBV13 and TRBJ2-7, with TRBD1 matching over 7 bases. This CDR3 has 15 amino acids. Germline assignment: CDR1 PRHDT and CDR2 FYEKMQ (reference sequence). With V trimmed by 5 bases and J by 6 bases, 13 bases remained unmatched. Here the CDR3 DNA reads TGTGCCAGCAGCCCAACCCCTGCACGACAGGGCGAGCAGTACTTC. This encodes CASSPTPARQGEQYF.

The rearrangement uses TRBV9 and TRBJ2-1, with 10 bases identical to TRBD2. CDR3 length equals 14 residues. The V and J ends lost 3 bases and 8 bases, in that order; junction bases with no gene match: 5. Germline V gene data show CDR1 as SGDLS and CDR2 as YYNGEE. This CDR3 reads CASSASGSIDEQFF. The CDR3 DNA sequence: TGTGCCAGCAGCGCTAGCGGGAGTATCGATGAGCAGTTCTTC.

The rearrangement uses TRBV5-4 and TRBJ2-7, with 12 bases that match TRBD2. The V gene end was trimmed by 3 bases and the J gene end by 6 bases; junction bases not matched to a gene: 10. CDR3 length equals 16 residues. Germline V gene lookup returns CDR1 SGHNT and CDR2 YYREEE (reference sequence). The DNA of the CDR3 is TGTGCCAGCAGCTCCCGAGGGACTAGCGGGCTGGGCGAGCAGTACTTC. This translates into CASSSRGTSGLGEQYF.

The chain couples TRBV29-1 to TRBJ1-1; TRBD1 matches at 7 bases. Germline-derived CDR1 and CDR2 are SQVTM and ANQGSEA. This CDR3 region has 12 residues. The CDR3 nucleotides read TGCAGTCGTGACAGGGTGGACACTGAAGCTTTCTTT. Translated: CSRDRVDTEAFF. The variable domain in full, with the rest retrieved from reference TRBV29-1 and TRBJ1-1, is SAVISQKPSRDICQRGTSLTIQCQVDSQVTMMFWYRQQPGQSLTLIATANQGSEATYESGFVIDKFPISRPNLTFSTLTVSNMSPEDSSIYLCSRDRVDTEAFFGQGTRLTVV.